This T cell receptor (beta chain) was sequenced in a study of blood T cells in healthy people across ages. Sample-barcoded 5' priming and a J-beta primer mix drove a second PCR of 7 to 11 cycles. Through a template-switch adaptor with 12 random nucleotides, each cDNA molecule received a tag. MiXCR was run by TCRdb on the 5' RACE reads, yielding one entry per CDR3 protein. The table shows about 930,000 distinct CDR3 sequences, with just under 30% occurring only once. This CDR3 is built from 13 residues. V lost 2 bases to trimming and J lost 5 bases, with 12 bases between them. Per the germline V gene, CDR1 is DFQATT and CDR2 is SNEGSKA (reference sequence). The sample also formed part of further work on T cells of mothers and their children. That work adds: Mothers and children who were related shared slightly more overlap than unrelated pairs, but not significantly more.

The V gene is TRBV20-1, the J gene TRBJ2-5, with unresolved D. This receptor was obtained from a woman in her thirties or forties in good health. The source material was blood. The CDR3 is CSARKVAEETQYF. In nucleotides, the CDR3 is TGCAGTGCTAGAAAAGTAGCTGAGGAGACCCAGTACTTC.